The 18 T cell receptor beta chains listed next were all sequenced from one sample in a study of T cell responses to AZD1222 COVID-19 vaccine. Assay used: immunoSEQ multiplex PCR; TCRdb lists only in-frame clones, some missing. The sample holds 90,000 to 110,000 clones, 70% to 90% seen once. The sequencing used peripheral blood, collected on day 0 of MenACWY control vaccination. Every receptor here comes from an adult in good health.

The J gene is TRBJ1-5, the V gene TRBV24-1; D is possibly TRBD1 (6 bases). With 7 bases removed from V and 5 bases from J, the gap between germline ends came to 11 bases. Germline lookup yields CDR1 KGHDR and CDR2 SFDVKD. The CDR3 covers 13 residues. The CDR3 reads CATSGGGDQPQHF. The CDR3, as DNA: TGTGCCACCAGCGGAGGGGGGGATCAGCCCCAGCATTTT.

The chain links TRBV11-2 to TRBJ1-5; no definite D call. The V gene's germline CDR1 is SGHAT and CDR2 FQNNGV. Trimming stripped 1 base from V and 2 bases from J, with 0 bases between. The CDR3 loop spans 12 amino acids. This CDR3 is CASSLGNQPQHF. The CDR3 DNA sequence: TGTGCCAGCAGCTTAGGCAATCAGCCCCAGCATTTT.

This chain links TRBV27 with TRBJ2-2, with D perhaps matching TRBD2 (6 bases). Germline CDR1 and CDR2: MNHEY and SMNVEV (reference sequence). Trimming cost V 3 bases and J 1 base, with 9 bases left between them. The CDR3 length is 15 residues. The CDR3 is CASSLGLMNTGELFF. The CDR3 nucleotides are TGTGCCAGCAGTTTGGGACTGATGAACACCGGGGAGCTGTTTTTT.

The J gene is TRBJ1-6, the V gene TRBV28, with D hard to call. Trimming removed 8 bases at V and 7 bases at J, with 12 bases between. The length of the CDR3 is 13 residues. In germline, CDR1 is MDHEN, CDR2 SYDVKM. The CDR3 coding sequence is TGTGCCAGCGAAGAACGTATCAATTCACCCCTCCACTTT. It specifies CASEERINSPLHF.

The V call is TRBV18, the J call TRBJ1-2, with D hard to call. This CDR3 is built from 14 residues. Germline CDR1 and CDR2: KGHSH and LQKENI. The V gene lost 2 bases and the J gene lost 0 bases, with 7 bases spanning the gap. CDR3 DNA: TGTGCCAGCTCACCATCACAGTCTAACTATGGCTACACCTTC. Protein sequence: CASSPSQSNYGYTF.

J is TRBJ1-3 and V is TRBV5-6; D unclear. Trimming cost V 1 base and J 0 bases, with 11 bases left between them. The germline V gene encodes CDR1 SGHDT and CDR2 YYEEEE. The CDR3 contains 16 residues. The CDR3 DNA reads TGTGCCAGCAGCTTGTACGGGGTACCCTCTGGAAACACCATATATTTT. Translation: CASSLYGVPSGNTIYF.

J is TRBJ1-3 and V is TRBV7-2; TRBD1 might be the D (6 bases). Trimming took 4 bases from V and 0 from J, leaving 10 bases between them. Germline values: CDR1 SGHTA, CDR2 FQGNSA. This CDR3 region has 15 residues. The CDR3 DNA is TGTGCCAGCAGCTCTAAGGGACACTCTGGAAACACCATATATTTT. Its protein product is CASSSKGHSGNTIYF. Filled out from reference TRBV7-2 and TRBJ1-3, the complete variable domain reads GAGVSQSPSNKVTEKGKDVELRCDPISGHTALYWYRQSLGQGLEFLIYFQGNSAPDKSGLPSDRFSAERTGGSVSTLTIQRTQQEDSAVYLCASSSKGHSGNTIYFGEGSWLTVV.

J is TRBJ2-3 and V is TRBV5-1, with 11 bases lining up with TRBD2. In germline, CDR1 is SGHRS, CDR2 YFSETQ. Trimming at V came to 0 bases and at J to 0 bases, leaving 3 bases not matched to a gene. The CDR3 is made up of 17 amino acids. CDR3 DNA: TGCGCCAGCAGCTTGGGACTAGCGGGGACTAGCACAGATACGCAGTATTTT. Its protein product is CASSLGLAGTSTDTQYF.

Notes on this clone: One end of the junction is discordant with germline, which a read error may explain. The J gene is TRBJ1-1, the V gene TRBV7-2; D may be TRBD1 (5 bases). This CDR3 is 16 amino acids long. Per the germline V gene, CDR1 is SGHTA and CDR2 is FQGNSA. The CDR3 sequence is CASSLAPAGVNTEAFF. DNA for the CDR3: TGTGCCAGCAGCCTAGCCCCCGCGGGGGTGAACACTGAAGCTTTCTTT.

V is TRBV5-1 and J is TRBJ2-7, with TRBD1 matching 9 bases. This CDR3 has 14 amino acids. CDR1 is SGHRS, CDR2 YFSETQ, per germline. Trimming at V came to 3 bases and at J to 4 bases, leaving 5 bases not matched to a gene. CDR3: CASSYGTGSYEQYF. The DNA of the CDR3 is TGCGCCAGCAGCTACGGGACAGGGTCGTACGAGCAGTACTTC.

J is TRBJ2-7 and V is TRBV7-6, with TRBD1 identical over 9 bases. After removal of 1 base from V and 3 bases from J, the junction contained 1 base not matched to a gene. The length of the CDR3 is 14 residues. Germline CDR1 and CDR2: SGHVS and FNYEAQ. For the CDR3, the DNA is TGTGCCAGCAGCTTAGGGGGACAGGGCTACGAGCAGTACTTC. Translation gives CASSLGGQGYEQYF. Filled out from reference TRBV7-6 and TRBJ2-7, the complete variable domain reads GAGVSQSPRYKVTKRGQDVALRCDPISGHVSLYWYRQALGQGPEFLTYFNYEAQQDKSGLPNDRFSAERPEGSISTLTIQRTEQRDSAMYRCASSLGGQGYEQYFGPGTRLTVT.

This chain's CDR3 is CASSLGAPNSNTQYF. In DNA, the CDR3 is TGTGCCAGCAGCCTTGGGGCGCCGAATAGTAATACGCAGTATTTT. V and J are TRBV7-9 and TRBJ2-3; tentative D call: TRBD1 (5 bases). The CDR3 is 15 amino acids. The germline CDR1 and CDR2 sequences are SEHNR and FQNEAQ (reference sequence). Trimming took 5 bases from V and 7 from J, leaving 19 bases between them.

The chain is built from TRBV20-1 and TRBJ1-2, with D uncertain. The CDR3 is 10 residues long. Germline loops: CDR1 DFQATT, CDR2 SNEGSKA (reference sequence). CDR3 DNA: TGCAGCTCCGGGAGGAATGGCTACACCTTC. Translation: CSSGRNGYTF.

V usage is TRBV29-1 and J usage is TRBJ2-1; either TRBD1 or TRBD2 may supply D (5 bases each). CDR1 and CDR2 from the germline V gene are SQVTM and ANQGSEA. V lost 0 bases and J 8 bases, leaving 17 bases between the germline ends. This CDR3 is built from 15 residues. The CDR3 here is CSVEDEGPSDYEQFF. The CDR3 DNA is TGCAGCGTTGAAGATGAGGGACCCAGCGACTATGAGCAGTTCTTC.

The rearrangement uses TRBV6-5 and TRBJ1-1; 7 bases agree with TRBD1. The germline CDR1 and CDR2 sequences are MNHEY and SVGAGI. J lost 5 bases, V lost 6 bases, and 12 bases had no gene match. The CDR3 is 15 amino acids. Written as DNA, the CDR3 is TGTGCCAGCAGACCGGGGACAGAGACTTTTACTGAAGCTTTCTTT. Protein: CASRPGTETFTEAFF.

The chain combines TRBV5-1 with TRBJ1-2; 7 bases are shared with TRBD1. CDR1 and CDR2 (germline): SGHRS, YFSETQ. The V segment lost 2 bases and the J segment 9 bases; nucleotides outside the gene matches: 7. This CDR3 region has 13 residues. The CDR3: CASSFNLGQSYTF. In DNA form, the CDR3 reads TGCGCCAGCAGCTTTAATTTGGGACAGAGCTACACCTTC.

This chain connects TRBV19 to TRBJ1-2; 10 nucleotides align to TRBD1. Germline V gene lookup returns CDR1 LNHDA and CDR2 SQIVND (reference sequence). J was trimmed by 7 bases and V by 2 bases; bases with no gene match: 4. The CDR3 has 14 residues. CDR3 residues: CASSITGQGSGYTF. CDR3 DNA: TGTGCCAGTAGTATAACGGGACAGGGGTCTGGCTACACCTTC.

J is TRBJ2-7 and V is TRBV12-3 or TRBV12-4, with a possible D match to TRBD1 (6 bases). V lost 10 bases to trimming and J lost 2 bases, with 15 bases between them. CDR3 length equals 13 residues. The CDR3 sequence is CAITRDKPYEQYF. CDR3 nucleotides: TGTGCCATCACCCGGGACAAGCCCTACGAGCAGTACTTC.